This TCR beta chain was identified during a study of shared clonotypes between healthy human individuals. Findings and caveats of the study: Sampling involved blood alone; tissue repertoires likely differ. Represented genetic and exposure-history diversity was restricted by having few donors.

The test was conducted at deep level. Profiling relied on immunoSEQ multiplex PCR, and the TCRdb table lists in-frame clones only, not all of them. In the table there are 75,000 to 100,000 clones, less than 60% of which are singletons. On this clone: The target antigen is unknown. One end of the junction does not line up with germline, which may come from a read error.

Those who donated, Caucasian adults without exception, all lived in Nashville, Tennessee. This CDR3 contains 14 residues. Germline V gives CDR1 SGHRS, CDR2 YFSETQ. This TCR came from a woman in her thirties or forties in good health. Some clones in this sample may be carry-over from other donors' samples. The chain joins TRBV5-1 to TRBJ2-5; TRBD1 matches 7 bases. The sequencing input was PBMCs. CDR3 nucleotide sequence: TGCGCCAGCAGCCCCGACAGGGAACAAGAGACCCGGTACTTC. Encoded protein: CASSPDREQETRYF.